The 27 T cell receptor beta chains presented below share a single source sample, sequenced in a study of long-term antiretroviral therapy in people with HIV. With survey level as its setting, the immunoSEQ assay was v3.0. TCRdb's copy holds only in-frame clones and misses some; the assay was immunoSEQ multiplex PCR. Of about 24,000 clones detected, about 80% appear once; the ten largest clones hold more than 4%. Sample: unsorted PBMCs, taken 5.9 years after starting antiretroviral therapy. The receptors stem from a man under 40 with HIV.

The CDR3 region is CASSAGASGANVLTF. CDR3 nucleotide sequence: TGTGCCAGCAGTGCAGGGGCCTCTGGGGCCAACGTCCTGACTTTC. J is TRBJ2-6 and V is TRBV7-3; possibly TRBD1 for D (6 bases). In germline, CDR1 is SGHTA, CDR2 FQGTGA. This CDR3 is built from 15 residues. The V gene lost 6 bases and the J gene lost 0 bases, with 9 bases spanning the gap.

The V call is TRBV6-4, the J call TRBJ2-3, with D perhaps being TRBD1 or TRBD2 (5 bases each). The germline V gene encodes CDR1 MRHNA and CDR2 SNTAGT. CDR3 length equals 14 residues. V was clipped by 2 bases and J by 2 bases, with 8 bases between them. CDR3 sequence: CASSDRGVTDTQYF. The DNA of the CDR3 is TGTGCCAGCAGTGACCGAGGGGTCACAGATACGCAGTATTTT.

The rearrangement uses TRBV6-5 and TRBJ2-1; no definite D call. The CDR3 runs to 15 residues. Trimming removed 8 bases from V and 3 bases from J, with 17 bases in between. CDR1 MNHEY and CDR2 SVGAGI come from the germline V gene. The CDR3 region is CASRVAELVYNEQFF. The CDR3 DNA sequence: TGTGCCAGCCGGGTGGCTGAACTGGTCTACAATGAGCAGTTCTTC.

This clone was counted only a few times. This chain joins TRBV10-3 and TRBJ1-1; 10 positions agree with TRBD1. This CDR3 contains 15 residues. The germline gives CDR1 ENHRY, CDR2 SYGVKD. With 2 bases clipped from V and 4 bases from J, the junction kept 4 bases outside the gene matches. CDR3 DNA sequence: TGTGCCATCAGTGAGATAGACAGGGGGCCCACTGAAGCTTTCTTT. Its protein is CAISEIDRGPTEAFF.

This clone was counted once. The gene calls are TRBV27 and TRBJ2-7, with TRBD1 matching 12 bases. The CDR3 is 16 amino acids. Losses at the gene ends were 5 bases for V and 6 bases for J; bases not matched to a gene: 11. The germline V gene has CDR1 MNHEY and CDR2 SMNVEV (reference sequence). As DNA, the CDR3 is TGTGCCAGCAGTACCTTACCGGGACAGGGGGCTGGCGAGCAGTACTTC. As protein: CASSTLPGQGAGEQYF.

The chain combines TRBV6-5 with TRBJ1-2; tentative D call: TRBD1 (5 bases). The V gene's germline CDR1 is MNHEY and CDR2 SVGAGI. The CDR3 runs to 15 residues. Trimming removed 2 bases from V and 7 bases from J, with 17 bases in between. The CDR3 is CASSYLGQGGGGYTF. CDR3 coding DNA: TGTGCCAGCAGTTACCTCGGGCAGGGCGGGGGTGGCTACACCTTC.

This chain joins TRBV19 and TRBJ1-6; tentatively, D is TRBD1 (5 bases). V was cut by 11 bases and J by 6 bases, with 14 bases left in between. Germline V lookup: CDR1 LNHDA, CDR2 SQIVND (reference sequence). The CDR3 is 13 residues long. This CDR3 is CAGSSRVNSPLHF. CDR3 bases: TGTGCCGGGTCTTCCAGGGTTAATTCACCCCTCCACTTT.

The V call is TRBV5-1, the J call TRBJ2-3; D call uncertain. Per germline, CDR1 SGHRS and CDR2 YFSETQ. V was shortened by 0 bases and J by 1 base, with 6 bases between the two germline ends. This CDR3 contains 14 residues. The CDR3 bases are TGCGCCAGCAGCTTGGACGAGGGCACAGATACGCAGTATTTT. Amino acids: CASSLDEGTDTQYF.

V and J are TRBV5-6 and TRBJ2-4; 7 bases fit TRBD1. V lost 0 bases and J lost 2; bases outside the gene matches: 8. The CDR3 has 17 amino acids. Per germline, CDR1 SGHDT and CDR2 YYEEEE. DNA of the CDR3: TGTGCCAGCAGCTTGGGGGCAGGACAGGACACCAAAAACATTCAGTACTTC. This encodes CASSLGAGQDTKNIQYF.

In its sample, this clone was seen once. The chain recombines TRBV28 with TRBJ2-7; no clear D gene. The germline V gene encodes CDR1 MDHEN and CDR2 SYDVKM. CDR3 size: 13 residues. V lost 3 bases to trimming and J lost 5 bases, with 11 bases between them. The CDR3, as DNA: TGTGCCAGCAGTTTCTCATTAAACCACGAGCAGTACTTC. This encodes CASSFSLNHEQYF.

This clone showed up just a few times. This chain joins TRBV6-4 and TRBJ2-1; 8 bases agree with TRBD2. Unmatched junction bases numbered 6, after V lost 6 bases and J lost 5 bases. The germline V gene has CDR1 MRHNA and CDR2 SNTAGT. The CDR3 length is 14 residues. The CDR3 DNA reads as TGTGCCAGCAGCACGGGGGGGCCAGACAATGAGCAGTTCTTC. Its translation is CASSTGGPDNEQFF.

V is TRBV29-1 and J is TRBJ2-1; D possibly uses TRBD1 or TRBD2 (5 bases each). CDR3 size: 17 residues. V dropped 0 bases and J dropped 2 bases, with 17 bases sitting between them. Germline assignment: CDR1 SQVTM and CDR2 ANQGSEA. The chain's CDR3 is CSVEDPTGRRTYNEQFF. The CDR3 DNA reads as TGCAGCGTTGAAGATCCAACGGGGCGCAGAACCTACAATGAGCAGTTCTTC.

This chain joins TRBV19 and TRBJ1-5; TRBD1 aligns across 8 bases. Unmatched junction bases numbered 11, after V lost 4 bases and J lost 6 bases. CDR1 and CDR2 from the germline V gene are LNHDA and SQIVND (reference sequence). The CDR3 is 16 residues long. CDR3 amino acids: CASSTRTGSSTQPQHF. The DNA for the CDR3 is TGTGCCAGTAGTACCAGGACAGGGTCGAGTACTCAGCCCCAGCATTTT.

Written as DNA, the CDR3 is TGTGCCAGTAGTCTCTCTGGCGGCTCCTACGAGCAGTACTTC. This sequence encodes CASSLSGGSYEQYF. The gene calls are TRBV19 and TRBJ2-7; D not resolved. This CDR3 comprises 14 residues. Between the trimmed V and J ends, which lost 5 bases and 0 bases, there was a span of 11 bases. Germline values: CDR1 LNHDA, CDR2 SQIVND (reference sequence). The complete variable domain, with remaining parts taken from reference TRBV19 and TRBJ2-7, reads DGGITQSPKYLFRKEGQNVTLSCEQNLNHDAMYWYRQDPGQGLRLIYYSQIVNDFQKGDIAEGYSVSREKKESFPLTVTSAQKNPTAFYLCASSLSGGSYEQYFGPGTRLTVT.

The chain has TRBV4-3 and TRBJ2-6, with D perhaps assigned TRBD1 or TRBD2 (5 bases each). Germline CDR1 reads LGHNA; CDR2 reads YSLEER. This CDR3 region has 17 residues. V lost 0 bases and J lost 1, with 10 bases in between. CDR3 DNA sequence: TGCGCCAGCAGCCAAGAGAGGGGAACTTCTGGGGCCAACGTCCTGACTTTC. This sequence encodes CASSQERGTSGANVLTF.

The V gene is TRBV5-1, the J gene TRBJ2-7, with TRBD2 identical over 7 bases. V gave up 2 bases and J gave up 2 bases; unmatched junction bases: 4. The CDR3 covers 14 residues. Germline V gene sequence: CDR1 SGHRS, CDR2 YFSETQ. CDR3 region: CASSLGTKAYEQYF. In nucleotides, the CDR3 is TGCGCCAGCAGCTTAGGGACTAAAGCCTACGAGCAGTACTTC.

The V gene is TRBV19, the J gene TRBJ2-5, with D tentatively TRBD1 (5 bases). TRBJ2-7 matches the DNA end more closely, so the J call is doubtful. Germline CDR1 is LNHDA and CDR2 is SQIVND (reference sequence). The CDR3 is made up of 11 amino acids. DNA for the CDR3: TGTGCCAGTAGTCACAGGTACGAGCAGTACTTC. Its translation: CASSHRYEQYF.

The chain has TRBV9 and TRBJ2-1; TRBD1 matches at 7 bases. Germline-derived CDR1 and CDR2 are SGDLS and YYNGEE. CDR3 length: 14 residues. Losses at the gene ends were 5 bases for V and 7 bases for J; bases not matched to a gene: 9. The CDR3 is CASSVGQAANEQFF. DNA for the CDR3: TGTGCCAGCAGTGTTGGACAGGCGGCTAATGAGCAGTTCTTC.

This rearrangement joins TRBV4-3 to TRBJ2-5; 11 bases are shared with TRBD2. The CDR3 spans 14 residues. Germline values: CDR1 LGHNA, CDR2 YSLEER. V lost 2 bases, J lost 7 bases, and 3 bases stayed unmatched. In DNA form, the CDR3 reads TGCGCCAGCAGCCAAACTAGCGGGGGACCGACCCAGTACTTC. It encodes CASSQTSGGPTQYF.

CDR3 region: CASSYRTGHYGYTF. Here the CDR3 DNA reads TGTGCCAGCAGTTACCGCACAGGGCACTATGGCTACACCTTC. The chain carries TRBV6-5 and TRBJ1-2; D is possibly TRBD1 (6 bases). Trimming took off 2 bases at V and 3 bases at J, with 10 bases between the two ends. This CDR3 contains 14 residues. Germline CDR1 and CDR2: MNHEY and SVGAGI.

The V gene is TRBV5-1, the J gene TRBJ1-2; possible D gene TRBD1, 6 bases. The CDR3 extends over 13 amino acids. Germline-derived CDR1 and CDR2 are SGHRS and YFSETQ. V was pared by 2 bases and J by 3 bases, with 8 bases between. CDR3 DNA: TGCGCCAGCAGCTTCTACAGGGACTATGGCTACACCTTC. Translation: CASSFYRDYGYTF.

This clone was detected once. J is TRBJ2-7 and V is TRBV6-5; D remains unclear. Germline loops: CDR1 MNHEY, CDR2 SVGAGI. Trimming removed 8 bases from V and 3 bases from J, with 8 bases in between. This CDR3 is 11 amino acids long. The CDR3 DNA reads as TGTGCCAGCGGTCCAAGCTACGAGCAGTACTTC. Protein product: CASGPSYEQYF.

V gene TRBV5-1 combines with J gene TRBJ2-5, with 8 bases lining up with TRBD2. There are 15 residues in the CDR3. The germline V gene encodes CDR1 SGHRS and CDR2 YFSETQ. V gave up 1 base and J gave up 11 bases; unmatched junction bases: 13. CDR3 in DNA: TGCGCCAGCAGCTTGCCAGCGGGGGACCCCCGGGAGCAGTACTTC. As protein: CASSLPAGDPREQYF.

The rearrangement uses TRBV7-2 and TRBJ1-5; D call uncertain. The CDR3 has 13 amino acids. V shed 3 bases and J shed 9 bases, with 12 bases lying between them. Per germline, CDR1 SGHTA and CDR2 FQGNSA. This CDR3 is CASSFEPGLPQHF. Written as DNA, the CDR3 is TGTGCCAGCAGCTTCGAGCCCGGACTGCCCCAGCATTTT.

The genes are TRBV19 and TRBJ2-3; TRBD2 matches at 7 bases. J was trimmed by 2 bases and V by 8 bases; bases with no gene match: 10. CDR3 length: 15 residues. Per germline, CDR1 LNHDA and CDR2 SQIVND (reference sequence). In DNA form, the CDR3 reads TGTGCCAGTTCAAAAAGCGGGACTTTCACAGATACGCAGTATTTT. Translation gives CASSKSGTFTDTQYF.

This chain connects TRBV4-2 to TRBJ2-4, with 7 bases fitting TRBD2. Germline V gene data show CDR1 as LGHNA and CDR2 as YNFKEQ. The CDR3 runs to 15 residues. Losses at the gene ends were 0 bases for V and 8 bases for J; bases not matched to a gene: 7. The CDR3 sequence is CASSQDPGLADIQYF. In DNA form, the CDR3 reads TGTGCCAGCAGCCAAGATCCGGGGCTAGCGGACATTCAGTACTTC.

The CDR3 DNA follows: TGTGCCAGTAGTCCATCGGGACAATCCAATCAGCCCCAGCATTTT. Translated, it gives CASSPSGQSNQPQHF. The chain joins TRBV19 to TRBJ1-5; TRBD1 is a possible D gene (6 bases). This CDR3 region has 15 residues. V lost 5 bases to trimming and J lost 3 bases, with 14 bases between them. CDR1 is LNHDA, CDR2 SQIVND, per germline (reference sequence).